The rows below give T cell receptor beta chains drawn from one sample of a study of T cells in Graves' hyperthyroidism and ophthalmopathy. TCRdb re-called the multiplex PCR reads with MiXCR, one entry per CDR3 protein. The sample includes a few hundred thousand distinct CDR3 sequences, roughly 13% seen only once; the top ten take approximately 5.8%. The sequenced sample consisted of blood. These receptors originate from a woman between 18 and 30 years old with Graves' hyperthyroidism. Each CDR3 is given with its conserved first and last residue.

TRBV25-1	NA	16	CASSGPGLALSNEQYF
TRBV11-2	TRBJ1-1	15	CASSLEWTGGSEAFF
TRBV7-9	TRBJ1-1	15	CASSLTGREGTEAFF
TRBV5-1	TRBJ2-7	18	CASSPRRGLGEPTYEQYF
TRBV4-2	TRBJ2-7	15	CASSQEKGYSYEQYF
TRBV12-3/TRBV12-4	TRBJ2-7	17	CASSFDTGQGLSYEQYF
TRBV4-1	TRBJ2-7	13	CASSQDLTYEQYF
TRBV27	TRBJ2-7	14	CASSWGSDSYEQYF
TRBV6-2/TRBV6-3	TRBJ2-7	14	CASSYPGQGSEQYF
TRBV10-3	TRBJ2-1	17	CAISGGLAGVSYNEQFF
TRBV6-1	TRBJ1-6	14	CASRYLQGNSPLHF
TRBV5-1	TRBJ1-5	14	CASSAEGLNQPQHF
TRBV10-3	TRBJ2-3	16	CAIRDAGEGVTDTQYF